This TCR beta chain was obtained from a study of blood T cell repertoires in COVID-19. This CDR3 region has 13 residues. V shed 5 bases and J shed 5 bases, with 12 bases lying between them. Per the germline V gene, CDR1 is LNHDA and CDR2 is SQIVND (reference sequence). Produced via immunoSEQ multiplex PCR; TCRdb's table is partial and in-frame only. Here the sample spans about 120,000 clones, 60% to 85% being singletons. Sequenced input: peripheral blood. The TCR was taken from a man between 65 and 85 years old with acute or convalescent COVID-19. V is TRBV19 and J is TRBJ1-1, with a weak D call TRBD1 (6 bases). In DNA, the CDR3 is TGTGCCAGTAGTCAACAGGGAAATACTGAAGCTTTCTTT. It is translated as CASSQQGNTEAFF. The variable domain in full, completed from reference TRBV19 and TRBJ1-1, reads DGGITQSPKYLFRKEGQNVTLSCEQNLNHDAMYWYRQDPGQGLRLIYYSQIVNDFQKGDIAEGYSVSREKKESFPLTVTSAQKNPTAFYLCASSQQGNTEAFFGQGTRLTVV.